This T cell receptor beta chain was captured by sequencing in a study of blood T cells in healthy people across ages. Study conclusions and caveats: Diversity was higher, and naive CD4+ cells more numerous, in long-lived donors than in aged donors.

Healthy individuals of Caucasian origin from Russia, aged roughly 6 to 90, served as donors. Every participating donor contributed about 10 milliliters of peripheral blood through a draw. Combining a sample-barcoded 5' primer with a J-beta primer mix, a second PCR ran for 7 to 11 cycles. Every sample gave at least 2.5 million paired-end reads containing CDR3. TCRdb passed the 5' RACE reads through MiXCR, listing each CDR3 protein once. The data hold about 580,000 distinct CDR3 sequences, with 45% to 55% observed a single time. The germline V gene has CDR1 SGHTA and CDR2 FQGNSA. The CDR3 is made up of 17 amino acids. Trimming at V came to 5 bases and at J to 3 bases, leaving 13 bases not matched to a gene. In the case of this clonotype: Its matching antigen is unknown.

The clonotype was recovered from a man older than 75 in good health. The V gene is TRBV7-2, the J gene TRBJ2-1; 7 positions agree with TRBD2. The sequenced sample consisted of blood. The CDR3 DNA reads as TGTGCCAGCAGCCATTTAGGAGGCGAGCGGGACTACAATGAGCAGTTCTTC. It yields the protein CASSHLGGERDYNEQFF.